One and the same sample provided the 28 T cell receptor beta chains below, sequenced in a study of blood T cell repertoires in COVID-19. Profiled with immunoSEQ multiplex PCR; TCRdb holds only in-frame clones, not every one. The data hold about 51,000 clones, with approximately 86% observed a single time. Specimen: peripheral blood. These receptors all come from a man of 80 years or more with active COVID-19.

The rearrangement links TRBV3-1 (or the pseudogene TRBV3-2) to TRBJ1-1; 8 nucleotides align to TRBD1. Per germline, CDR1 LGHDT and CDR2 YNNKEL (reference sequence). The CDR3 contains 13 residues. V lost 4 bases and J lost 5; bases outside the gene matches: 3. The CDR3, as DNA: TGTGCCAGCAGCCCCGGACAGGGTACTGAAGCTTTCTTT. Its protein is CASSPGQGTEAFF.

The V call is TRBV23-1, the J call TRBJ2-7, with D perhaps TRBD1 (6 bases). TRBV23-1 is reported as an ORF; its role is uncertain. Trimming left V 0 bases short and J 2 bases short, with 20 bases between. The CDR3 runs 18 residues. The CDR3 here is CASSQSPDSETDPYEQYF. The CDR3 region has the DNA TGCGCCAGCAGTCAATCGCCGGACAGCGAGACTGACCCCTACGAGCAGTACTTC.

CDR3 sequence reads: CASSIFSGAGANTEAFF. In DNA, the CDR3 is TGTGCCAGTAGTATATTTTCAGGGGCAGGGGCGAACACTGAAGCTTTCTTT. J is TRBJ1-1 and V is TRBV19; a weak D match, TRBD1 (6 bases). Trimming stripped 2 bases from V and 1 base from J, with 17 bases between. Germline V gene lookup returns CDR1 LNHDA and CDR2 SQIVND (reference sequence). The CDR3 contains 17 residues.

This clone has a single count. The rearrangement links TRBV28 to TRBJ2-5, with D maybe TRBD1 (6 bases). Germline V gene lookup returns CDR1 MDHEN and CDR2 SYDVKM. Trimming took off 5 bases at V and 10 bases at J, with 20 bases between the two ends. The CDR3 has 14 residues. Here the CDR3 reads CASSPQGRGVGQYF. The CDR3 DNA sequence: TGTGCCAGCAGTCCACAGGGTCGTGGAGTGGGCCAGTACTTC.

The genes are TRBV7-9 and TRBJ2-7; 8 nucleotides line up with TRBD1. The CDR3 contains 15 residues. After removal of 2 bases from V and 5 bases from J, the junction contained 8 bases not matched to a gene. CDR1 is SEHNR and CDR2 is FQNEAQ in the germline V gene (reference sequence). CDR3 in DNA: TGTGCCAGCAGCTTAATAGCAGGGGGCGTAAACGAGCAGTACTTC. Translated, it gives CASSLIAGGVNEQYF.

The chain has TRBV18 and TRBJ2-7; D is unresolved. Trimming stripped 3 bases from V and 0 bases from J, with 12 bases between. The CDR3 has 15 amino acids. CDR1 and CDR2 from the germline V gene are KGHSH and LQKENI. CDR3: CASSPRPLSSYEQYF. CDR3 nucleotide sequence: TGTGCCAGCTCACCCCGTCCACTAAGCTCCTACGAGCAGTACTTC. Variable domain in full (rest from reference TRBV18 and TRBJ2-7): NAGVMQNPRHLVRRRGQEARLRCSPMKGHSHVYWYRQLPEEGLKFMVYLQKENIIDESGMPKERFSAEFPKEGPSILRIQQVVRGDSAAYFCASSPRPLSSYEQYFGPGTRLTVT.

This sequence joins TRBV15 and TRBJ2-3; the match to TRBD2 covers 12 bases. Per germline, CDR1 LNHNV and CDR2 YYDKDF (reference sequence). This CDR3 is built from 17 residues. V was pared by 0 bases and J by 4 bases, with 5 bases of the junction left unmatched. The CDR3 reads CATSRDTRTSGADTQYF. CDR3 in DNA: TGTGCCACCAGCAGAGACACCCGGACTAGCGGGGCAGATACGCAGTATTTT.

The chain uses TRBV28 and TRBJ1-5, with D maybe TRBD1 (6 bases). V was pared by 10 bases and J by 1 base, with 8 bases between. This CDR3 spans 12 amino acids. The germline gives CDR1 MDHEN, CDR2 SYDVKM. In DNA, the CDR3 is TGTGCCACTGACAGGAGCAATCAGCCCCAGCATTTT. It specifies CATDRSNQPQHF.

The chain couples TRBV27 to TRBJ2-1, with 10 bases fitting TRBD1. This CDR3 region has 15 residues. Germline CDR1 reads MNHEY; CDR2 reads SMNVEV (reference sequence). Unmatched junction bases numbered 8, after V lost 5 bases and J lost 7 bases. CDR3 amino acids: CASSPRTGGGNEQFF. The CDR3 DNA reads TGTGCCAGCAGTCCCCGGACAGGGGGTGGAAATGAGCAGTTCTTC.

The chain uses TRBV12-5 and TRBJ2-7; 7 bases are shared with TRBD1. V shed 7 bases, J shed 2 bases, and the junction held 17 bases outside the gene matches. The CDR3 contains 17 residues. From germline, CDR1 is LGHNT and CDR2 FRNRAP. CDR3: CASALPHRGRPTYEQYF. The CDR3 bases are TGTGCTAGTGCCCTCCCACACAGGGGCCGCCCCACCTACGAGCAGTACTTC.

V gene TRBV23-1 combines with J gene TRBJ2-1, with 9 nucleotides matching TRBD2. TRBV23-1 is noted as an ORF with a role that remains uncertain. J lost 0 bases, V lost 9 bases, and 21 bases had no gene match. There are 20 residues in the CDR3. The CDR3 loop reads CARCGGLPKREDLSYNEQFF. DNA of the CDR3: TGCGCCAGGTGCGGGGGTCTACCGAAGCGGGAGGATCTCTCCTACAATGAGCAGTTCTTC.

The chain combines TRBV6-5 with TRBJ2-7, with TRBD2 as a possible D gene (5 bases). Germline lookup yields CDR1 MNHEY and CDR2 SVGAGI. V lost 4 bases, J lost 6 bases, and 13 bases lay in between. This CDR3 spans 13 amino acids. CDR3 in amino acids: CASSFEGPAEQYF. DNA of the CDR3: TGTGCCAGCAGTTTTGAGGGCCCCGCCGAGCAGTACTTC.

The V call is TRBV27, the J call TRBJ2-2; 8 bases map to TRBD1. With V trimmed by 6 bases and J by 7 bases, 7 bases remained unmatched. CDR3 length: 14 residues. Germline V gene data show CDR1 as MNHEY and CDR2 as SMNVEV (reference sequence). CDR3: CASSGQGGSGELFF. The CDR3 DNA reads TGTGCCAGCAGCGGACAGGGTGGTAGCGGGGAGCTGTTTTTT.

The CDR3 DNA reads TGTGCCAGCAGTTACTCACTCGGGGGGCCCACTGAAGCTTTCTTT. Amino acid sequence: CASSYSLGGPTEAFF. The chain joins TRBV6-5 to TRBJ1-1; D is possibly TRBD1 (6 bases). The CDR3 extends over 15 amino acids. V gave up 0 bases and J gave up 4 bases, with 12 bases separating them. Germline V gene sequence: CDR1 MNHEY, CDR2 SVGAGI.

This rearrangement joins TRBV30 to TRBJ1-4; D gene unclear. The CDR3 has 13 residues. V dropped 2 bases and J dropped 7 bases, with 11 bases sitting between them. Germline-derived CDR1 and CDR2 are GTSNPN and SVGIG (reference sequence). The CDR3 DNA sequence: TGTGCCTGGAGTTTAGATGGCGGTGAAAAACTGTTTTTT. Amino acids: CAWSLDGGEKLFF.

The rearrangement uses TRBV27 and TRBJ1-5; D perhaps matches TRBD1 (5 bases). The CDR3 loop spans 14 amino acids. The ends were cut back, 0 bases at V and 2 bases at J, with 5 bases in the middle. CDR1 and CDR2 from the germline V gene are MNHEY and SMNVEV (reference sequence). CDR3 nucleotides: TGTGCCAGCAGTTTATCAGGGGGCAATCAGCCCCAGCATTTT. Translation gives CASSLSGGNQPQHF.

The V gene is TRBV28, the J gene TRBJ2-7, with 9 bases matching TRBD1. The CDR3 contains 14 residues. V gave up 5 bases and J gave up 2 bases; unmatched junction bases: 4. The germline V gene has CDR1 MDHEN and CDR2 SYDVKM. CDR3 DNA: TGTGCCAGCAGTCTACAGGGGGCCACCTACGAGCAGTACTTC. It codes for CASSLQGATYEQYF.

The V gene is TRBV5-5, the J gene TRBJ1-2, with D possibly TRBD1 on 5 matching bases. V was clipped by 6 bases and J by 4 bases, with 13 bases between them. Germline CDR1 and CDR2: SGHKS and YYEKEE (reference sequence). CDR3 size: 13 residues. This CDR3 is CASNGGLAYGYTF. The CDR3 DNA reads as TGTGCCAGCAATGGGGGACTCGCCTATGGCTACACCTTC.

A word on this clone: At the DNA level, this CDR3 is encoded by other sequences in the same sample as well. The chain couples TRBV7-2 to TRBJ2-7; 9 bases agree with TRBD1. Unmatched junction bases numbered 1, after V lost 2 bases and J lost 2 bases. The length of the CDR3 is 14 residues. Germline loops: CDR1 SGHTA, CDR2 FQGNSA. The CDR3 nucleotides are TGTGCCAGCAGCTTAACAGGGGGCACCTACGAGCAGTACTTC. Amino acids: CASSLTGGTYEQYF.

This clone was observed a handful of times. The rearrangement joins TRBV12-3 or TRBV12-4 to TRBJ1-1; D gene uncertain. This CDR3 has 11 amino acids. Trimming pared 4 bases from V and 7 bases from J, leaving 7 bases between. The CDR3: CASSSSREAFF. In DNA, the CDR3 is TGTGCCAGCAGTTCCTCCCGTGAAGCTTTCTTT.

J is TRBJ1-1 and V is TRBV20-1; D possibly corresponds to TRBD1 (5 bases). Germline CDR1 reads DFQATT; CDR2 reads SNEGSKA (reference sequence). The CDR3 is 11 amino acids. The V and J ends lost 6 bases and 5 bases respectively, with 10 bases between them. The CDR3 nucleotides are TGCAGTGCCGGGGGGAAGACTGAAGCTTTCTTT. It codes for CSAGGKTEAFF.

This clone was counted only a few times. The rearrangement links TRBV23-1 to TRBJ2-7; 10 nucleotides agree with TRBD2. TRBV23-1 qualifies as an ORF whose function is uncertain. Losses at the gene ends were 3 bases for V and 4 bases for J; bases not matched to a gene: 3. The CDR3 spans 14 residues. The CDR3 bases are TGCGCCAGCAGTCACGAGCGGGAGGGTTACGAGCAGTACTTC. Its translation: CASSHEREGYEQYF.

CDR3 DNA: TGTGCCAGTAGTGGTTTCGGTAATGGCAATCAGCCCCAGCATTTT. Encoded protein: CASSGFGNGNQPQHF. This chain connects TRBV19 to TRBJ1-5; D remains unclear. With 5 bases removed from V and 2 bases from J, the gap between germline ends came to 13 bases. Germline CDR1 reads LNHDA; CDR2 reads SQIVND (reference sequence). The CDR3 has 15 amino acids.

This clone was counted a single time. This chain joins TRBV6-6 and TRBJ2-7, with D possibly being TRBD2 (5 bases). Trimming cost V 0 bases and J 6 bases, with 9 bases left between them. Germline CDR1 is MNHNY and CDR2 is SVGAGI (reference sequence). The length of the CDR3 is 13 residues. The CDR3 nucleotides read TGTGCCAGCAGTTACTCGAAAGGGAGCGAGCAGTACTTC. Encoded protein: CASSYSKGSEQYF.

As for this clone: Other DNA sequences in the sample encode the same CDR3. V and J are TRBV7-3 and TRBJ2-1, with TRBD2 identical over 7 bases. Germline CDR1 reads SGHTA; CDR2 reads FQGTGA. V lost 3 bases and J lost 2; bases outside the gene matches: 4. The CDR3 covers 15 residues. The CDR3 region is CASSLLAGPYNEQFF. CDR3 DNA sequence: TGTGCCAGCAGCTTGTTAGCGGGTCCCTACAATGAGCAGTTCTTC.

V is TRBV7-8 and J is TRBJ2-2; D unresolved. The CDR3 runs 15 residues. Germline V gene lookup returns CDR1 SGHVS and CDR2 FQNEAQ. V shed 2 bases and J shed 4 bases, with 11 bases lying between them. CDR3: CASSLPGLVTGELFF. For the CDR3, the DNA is TGTGCCAGCAGCTTACCAGGTTTAGTCACCGGGGAGCTGTTTTTT.

CDR3 region: CASSSRTGDTDTQYF. CDR3 DNA sequence: TGCGCCAGCAGCTCTCGGACAGGGGACACAGATACGCAGTATTTT. This chain connects TRBV5-1 to TRBJ2-3, with 9 bases that match TRBD1. The CDR3 loop spans 15 amino acids. Germline-derived CDR1 and CDR2 are SGHRS and YFSETQ. V shed 3 bases, J shed 2 bases, and the junction held 4 bases outside the gene matches.

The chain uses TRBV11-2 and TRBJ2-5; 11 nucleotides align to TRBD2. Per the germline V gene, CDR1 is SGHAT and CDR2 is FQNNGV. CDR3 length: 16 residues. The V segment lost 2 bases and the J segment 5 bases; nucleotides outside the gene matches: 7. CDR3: CASSLHSGRGVETQYF. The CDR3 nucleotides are TGTGCCAGCAGCTTACATAGCGGGAGGGGTGTGGAGACCCAGTACTTC.